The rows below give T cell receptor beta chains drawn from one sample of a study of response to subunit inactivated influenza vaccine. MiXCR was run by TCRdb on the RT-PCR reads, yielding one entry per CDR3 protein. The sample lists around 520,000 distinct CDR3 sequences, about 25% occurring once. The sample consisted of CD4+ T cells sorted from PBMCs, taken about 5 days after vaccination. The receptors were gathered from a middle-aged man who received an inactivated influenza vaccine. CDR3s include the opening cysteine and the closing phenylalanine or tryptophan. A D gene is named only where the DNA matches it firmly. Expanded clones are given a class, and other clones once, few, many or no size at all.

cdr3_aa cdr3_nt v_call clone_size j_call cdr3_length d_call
CASSLLLRASGYTF TGTGCCAGCAGTTTACTTTTAAGGGCGTCTGGCTACACCTTC TRBV12-3/TRBV12-4 . TRBJ1-2 14 .
CASSHAIRLYF TGTGCCAGCAGCCACGCCATACGACTGTACTTC TRBV14 . TRBJ2-7 11 .
CASSSGQFHQPQHF TGTGCCAGCAGCTCGGGACAGTTCCATCAGCCCCAGCATTTT TRBV7-9 . TRBJ1-5 14 TRBD1
CASSISRLGNQPQHF TGTGCCAGTAGTATTTCGAGACTTGGCAATCAGCCCCAGCATTTT TRBV19 few TRBJ1-5 15 .
CASSSLVAGGHYPDEQFF TGCGCCAGCAGCTCCTTAGTGGCGGGGGGACACTATCCGGATGAGCAGTTCTTC TRBV5-1 . TRBJ2-1 18 TRBD2
CATSYRGADTEAFF TGTGCCACCAGCTACCGAGGGGCGGACACTGAAGCTTTCTTT TRBV15 . TRBJ1-1 14 .
CATCGTDSYEQYF TGTGCCACATGCGGGACGGACTCCTACGAGCAGTACTTC TRBV6-1 . TRBJ2-7 13 .
CASRQGARDEQFF TGTGCCAGCAGACAGGGGGCGAGGGATGAGCAGTTCTTC TRBV25-1 once TRBJ2-1 13 TRBD1
CASTLRGTKEGIQYF TGTGCCAGCACCCTCCGGGGCACTAAGGAGGGCATTCAGTACTTC TRBV2 few TRBJ2-4 15 .
CAHLDTDTQYF TGTGCCCACTTAGACACAGATACGCAGTATTTT TRBV2 . TRBJ2-3 11 .
CATSRGQGKGTHLYEQYF TGTGCCACCAGCAGAGGACAGGGGAAGGGCACCCACCTCTACGAGCAGTACTTC TRBV15 . TRBJ2-7 18 TRBD1
CSANRESSYEQYF TGCAGTGCCAACAGGGAAAGCTCCTACGAGCAGTACTTC TRBV20-1 few TRBJ2-7 13 .
CASSPKRRGAADTQYF TGTGCCAGCAGCCCTAAAAGGAGGGGGGCCGCAGATACGCAGTATTTT TRBV28 few TRBJ2-3 16 .
CAIRGAPLAGELFF TGTGCCATCAGGGGGGCCCCCTTGGCCGGGGAGCTGTTTTTT TRBV10-3 few TRBJ2-2 14 .
CSAPTDLYEQYF TGCAGTGCTCCGACAGACCTATACGAGCAGTATTTC TRBV20-1 . TRBJ2-7 12 .
CASSQDLQLGGSGANVLTF TGTGCCAGCAGCCAAGATCTCCAGCTGGGCGGTTCTGGGGCCAACGTCCTGACTTTC TRBV4-2 many TRBJ2-6 19 .
CATSRDSGANVLTF TGTGCCACCAGCAGAGATTCAGGGGCCAACGTCCTGACTTTC TRBV15 few TRBJ2-6 14 .
CASSLDASGGLEQYF TGTGCCAGCAGCTTAGATGCTAGCGGGGGGCTCGAGCAGTACTTC TRBV7-9 . TRBJ2-7 15 TRBD2
CASSLEGQGPYNEQFF TGTGCCAGCAGCTTGGAGGGACAAGGCCCCTACAATGAGCAGTTCTTC TRBV5-5 few TRBJ2-1 16 .
CASSLGTAYGYTF TGTGCCAGCAGTTTAGGGACAGCCTATGGCTACACCTTC TRBV5-1 many TRBJ1-2 13 TRBD1
CASRRDISYEQYF TGTGCCAGCAGGCGGGACATTTCCTACGAGCAGTACTTC TRBV7-2 few TRBJ2-7 13 .
CASSLGRGNEQFF TGTGCCAGCAGTTTAGGTAGAGGTAATGAGCAGTTCTTC TRBV12-3/TRBV12-4 many TRBJ2-1 13 .
CASSYGGIFYNEQFF TGTGCCAGCAGCTACGGGGGGATTTTCTACAATGAGCAGTTCTTC TRBV11-1 . TRBJ2-1 15 TRBD2
CASSPRAVISGNTIYF TGTGCCAGCAGTCCCAGGGCTGTCATCTCTGGAAACACCATATATTTT TRBV12-3/TRBV12-4 . TRBJ1-3 16 .
CSDTSSGRALPDHNEQFF TGCAGCGATACTAGTAGCGGGAGGGCCCTACCTGATCACAATGAGCAGTTCTTC TRBV29-1 . TRBJ2-1 18 TRBD2